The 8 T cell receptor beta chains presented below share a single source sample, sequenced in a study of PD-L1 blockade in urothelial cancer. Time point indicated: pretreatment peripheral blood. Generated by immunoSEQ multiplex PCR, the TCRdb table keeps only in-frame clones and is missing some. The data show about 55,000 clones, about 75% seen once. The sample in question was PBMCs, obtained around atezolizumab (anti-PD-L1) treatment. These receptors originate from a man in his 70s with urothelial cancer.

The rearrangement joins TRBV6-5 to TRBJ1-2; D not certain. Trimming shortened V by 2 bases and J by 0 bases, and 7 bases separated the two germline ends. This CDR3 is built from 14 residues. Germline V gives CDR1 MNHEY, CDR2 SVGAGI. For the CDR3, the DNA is TGTGCCAGCAGTTACGGTCGGTCTAACTATGGCTACACCTTC. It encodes CASSYGRSNYGYTF.

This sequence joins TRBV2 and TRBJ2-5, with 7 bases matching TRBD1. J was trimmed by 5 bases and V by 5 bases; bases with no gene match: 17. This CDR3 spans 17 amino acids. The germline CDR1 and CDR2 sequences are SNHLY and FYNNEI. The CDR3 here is CASSTTTRQGLGETQYF. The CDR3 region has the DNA TGTGCCAGCAGTACCACTACCCGACAGGGCCTGGGGGAGACCCAGTACTTC.

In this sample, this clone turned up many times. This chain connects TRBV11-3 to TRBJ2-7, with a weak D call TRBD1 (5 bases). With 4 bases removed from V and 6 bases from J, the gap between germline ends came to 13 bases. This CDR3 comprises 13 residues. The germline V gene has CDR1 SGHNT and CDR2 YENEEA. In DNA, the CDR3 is TGTGCCAGCAGCTCCCAACAGGATTTCGAGCAGTACTTC. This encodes CASSSQQDFEQYF.

In DNA form, the CDR3 reads TGTGCCAGCAGCTTCGCAGGGGCGAATGAAAAACTGTTTTTT. Translation gives CASSFAGANEKLFF. V and J are TRBV5-5 and TRBJ1-4; TRBD1 is a possible D gene (6 bases). Trimming removed 2 bases from V and 5 bases from J, with 10 bases in between. There are 14 residues in the CDR3. The germline gives CDR1 SGHKS, CDR2 YYEKEE (reference sequence).

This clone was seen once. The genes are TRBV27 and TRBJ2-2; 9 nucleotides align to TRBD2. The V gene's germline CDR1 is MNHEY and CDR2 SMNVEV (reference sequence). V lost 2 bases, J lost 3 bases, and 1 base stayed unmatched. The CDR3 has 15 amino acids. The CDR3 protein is CASSLIAGDTGELFF. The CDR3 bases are TGTGCCAGCAGTTTAATAGCGGGGGACACCGGGGAGCTGTTTTTT.

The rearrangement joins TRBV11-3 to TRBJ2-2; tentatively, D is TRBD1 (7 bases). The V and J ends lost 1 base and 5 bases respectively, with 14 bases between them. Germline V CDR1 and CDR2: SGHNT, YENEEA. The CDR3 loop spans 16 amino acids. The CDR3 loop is CASSLVGGQFTGELFF. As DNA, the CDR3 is TGTGCCAGCAGCTTAGTGGGGGGACAGTTTACCGGGGAGCTGTTTTTT.

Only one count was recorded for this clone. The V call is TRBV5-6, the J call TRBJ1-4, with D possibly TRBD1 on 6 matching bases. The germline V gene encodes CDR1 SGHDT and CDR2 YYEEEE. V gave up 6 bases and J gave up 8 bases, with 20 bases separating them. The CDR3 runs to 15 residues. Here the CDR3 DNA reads TGTGCCAGCACTCGGTTTGGGGGGGCCCAAGAAAAACTGTTTTTT. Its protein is CASTRFGGAQEKLFF.

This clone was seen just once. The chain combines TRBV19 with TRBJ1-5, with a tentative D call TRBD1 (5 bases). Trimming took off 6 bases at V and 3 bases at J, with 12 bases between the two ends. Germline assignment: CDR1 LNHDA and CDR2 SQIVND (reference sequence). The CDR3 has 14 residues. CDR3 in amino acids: CASSVDSLNQPQHF. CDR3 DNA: TGTGCCAGTAGCGTAGACAGCCTCAATCAGCCCCAGCATTTT.